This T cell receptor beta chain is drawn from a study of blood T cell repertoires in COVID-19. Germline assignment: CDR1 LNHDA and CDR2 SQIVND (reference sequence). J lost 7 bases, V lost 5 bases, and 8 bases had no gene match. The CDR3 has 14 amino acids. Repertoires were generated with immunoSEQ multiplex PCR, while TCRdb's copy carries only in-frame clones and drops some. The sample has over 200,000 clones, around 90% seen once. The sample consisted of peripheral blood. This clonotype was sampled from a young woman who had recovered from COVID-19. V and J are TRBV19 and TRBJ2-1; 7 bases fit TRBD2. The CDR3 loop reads CASSSRLALNEQFF. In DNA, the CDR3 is TGTGCCAGTAGTTCCCGACTAGCTTTGAATGAGCAGTTCTTC. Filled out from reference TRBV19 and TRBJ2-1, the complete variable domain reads DGGITQSPKYLFRKEGQNVTLSCEQNLNHDAMYWYRQDPGQGLRLIYYSQIVNDFQKGDIAEGYSVSREKKESFPLTVTSAQKNPTAFYLCASSSRLALNEQFFGPGTRLTVL.